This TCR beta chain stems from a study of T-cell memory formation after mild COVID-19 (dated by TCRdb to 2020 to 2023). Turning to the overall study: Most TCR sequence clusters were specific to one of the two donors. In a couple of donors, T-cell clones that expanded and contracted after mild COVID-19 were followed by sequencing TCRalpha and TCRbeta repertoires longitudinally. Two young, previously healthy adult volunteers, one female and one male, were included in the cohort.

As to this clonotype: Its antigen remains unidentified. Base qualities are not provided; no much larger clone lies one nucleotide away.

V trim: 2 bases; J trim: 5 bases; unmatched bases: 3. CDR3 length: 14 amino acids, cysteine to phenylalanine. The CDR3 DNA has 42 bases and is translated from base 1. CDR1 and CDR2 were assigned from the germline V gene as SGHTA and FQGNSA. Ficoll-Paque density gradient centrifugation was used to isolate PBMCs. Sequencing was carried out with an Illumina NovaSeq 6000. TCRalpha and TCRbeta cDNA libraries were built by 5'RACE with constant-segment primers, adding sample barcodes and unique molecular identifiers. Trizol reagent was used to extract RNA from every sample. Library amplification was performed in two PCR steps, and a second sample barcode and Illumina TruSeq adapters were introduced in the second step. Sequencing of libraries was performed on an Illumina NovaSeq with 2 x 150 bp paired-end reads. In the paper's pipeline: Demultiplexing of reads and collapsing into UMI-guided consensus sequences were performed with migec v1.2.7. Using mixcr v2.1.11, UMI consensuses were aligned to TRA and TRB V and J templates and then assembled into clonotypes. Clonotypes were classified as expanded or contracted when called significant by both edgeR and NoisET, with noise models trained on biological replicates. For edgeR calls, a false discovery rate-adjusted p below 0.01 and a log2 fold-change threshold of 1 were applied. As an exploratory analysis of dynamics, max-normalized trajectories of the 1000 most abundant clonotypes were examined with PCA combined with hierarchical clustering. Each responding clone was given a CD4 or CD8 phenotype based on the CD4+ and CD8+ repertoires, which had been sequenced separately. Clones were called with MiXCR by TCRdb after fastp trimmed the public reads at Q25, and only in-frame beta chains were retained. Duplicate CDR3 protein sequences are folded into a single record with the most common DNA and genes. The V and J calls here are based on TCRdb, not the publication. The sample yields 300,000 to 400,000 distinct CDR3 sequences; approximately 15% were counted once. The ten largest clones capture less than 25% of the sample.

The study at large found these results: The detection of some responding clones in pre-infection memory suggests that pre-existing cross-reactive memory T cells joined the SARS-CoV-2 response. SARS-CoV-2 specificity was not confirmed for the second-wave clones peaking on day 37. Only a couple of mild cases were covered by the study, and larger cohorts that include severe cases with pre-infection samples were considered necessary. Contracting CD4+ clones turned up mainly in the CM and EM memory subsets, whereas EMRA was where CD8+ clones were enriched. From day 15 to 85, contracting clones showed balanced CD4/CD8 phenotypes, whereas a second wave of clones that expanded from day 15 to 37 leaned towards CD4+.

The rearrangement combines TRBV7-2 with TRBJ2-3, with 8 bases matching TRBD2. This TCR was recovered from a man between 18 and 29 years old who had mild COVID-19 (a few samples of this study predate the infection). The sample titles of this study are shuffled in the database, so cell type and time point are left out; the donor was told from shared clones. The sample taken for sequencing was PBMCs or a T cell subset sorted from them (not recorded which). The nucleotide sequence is TGTGCCAGCAGCTTAAATCGGGGGGGAGATACGCAGTATTTT. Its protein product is CASSLNRGGDTQYF.